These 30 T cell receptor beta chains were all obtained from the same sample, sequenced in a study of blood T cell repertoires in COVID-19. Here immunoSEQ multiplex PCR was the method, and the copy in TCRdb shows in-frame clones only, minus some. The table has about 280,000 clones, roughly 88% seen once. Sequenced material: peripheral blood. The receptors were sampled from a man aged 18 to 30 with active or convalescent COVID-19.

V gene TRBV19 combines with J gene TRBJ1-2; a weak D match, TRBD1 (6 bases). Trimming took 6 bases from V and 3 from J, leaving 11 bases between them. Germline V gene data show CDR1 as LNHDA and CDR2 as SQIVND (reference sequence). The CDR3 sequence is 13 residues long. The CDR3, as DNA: TGTGCCAGTAGGAATACAGGGTACTATGGCTACACCTTC. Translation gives CASRNTGYYGYTF.

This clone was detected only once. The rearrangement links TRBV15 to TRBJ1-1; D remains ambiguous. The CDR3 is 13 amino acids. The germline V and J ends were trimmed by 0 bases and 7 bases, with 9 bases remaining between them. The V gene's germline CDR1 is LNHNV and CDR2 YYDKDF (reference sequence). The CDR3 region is CATSRDLESEAFF. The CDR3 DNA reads TGTGCCACCAGCAGAGATCTAGAGAGTGAAGCTTTCTTT.

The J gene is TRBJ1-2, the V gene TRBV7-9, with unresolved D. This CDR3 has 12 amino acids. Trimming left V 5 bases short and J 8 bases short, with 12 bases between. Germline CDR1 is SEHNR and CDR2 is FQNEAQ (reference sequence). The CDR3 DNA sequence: TGTGCCAGCAGCGAAGGACTGGGGGGCTACACCTTC. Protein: CASSEGLGGYTF. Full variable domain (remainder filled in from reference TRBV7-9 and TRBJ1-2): DTGVSQNPRHKITKRGQNVTFRCDPISEHNRLYWYRQTLGQGPEFLTYFQNEAQLEKSRLLSDRFSAERPKGSFSTLEIQRTEQGDSAMYLCASSEGLGGYTFGSGTRLTVV.

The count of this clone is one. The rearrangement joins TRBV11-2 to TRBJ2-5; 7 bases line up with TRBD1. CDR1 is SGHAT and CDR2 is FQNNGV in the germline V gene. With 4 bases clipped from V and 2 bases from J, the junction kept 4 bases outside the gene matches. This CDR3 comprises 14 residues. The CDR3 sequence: CASSSGTVQETQYF. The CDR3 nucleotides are TGTGCCAGCAGCTCCGGGACAGTACAAGAGACCCAGTACTTC.

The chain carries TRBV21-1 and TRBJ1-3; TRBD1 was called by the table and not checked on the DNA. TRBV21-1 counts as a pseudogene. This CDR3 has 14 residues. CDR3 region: CANVTQGPGNTIYF. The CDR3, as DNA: TGTGCCAACGTTACACAGGGGCCTGGAAACACCATATATTTT.

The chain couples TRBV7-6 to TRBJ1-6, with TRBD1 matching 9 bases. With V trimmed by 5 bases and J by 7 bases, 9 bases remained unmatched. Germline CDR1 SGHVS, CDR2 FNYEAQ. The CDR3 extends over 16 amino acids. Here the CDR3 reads CASSLGTGIENSPLHF. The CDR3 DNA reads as TGTGCCAGCAGCCTAGGGACAGGGATTGAAAATTCACCCCTCCACTTT.

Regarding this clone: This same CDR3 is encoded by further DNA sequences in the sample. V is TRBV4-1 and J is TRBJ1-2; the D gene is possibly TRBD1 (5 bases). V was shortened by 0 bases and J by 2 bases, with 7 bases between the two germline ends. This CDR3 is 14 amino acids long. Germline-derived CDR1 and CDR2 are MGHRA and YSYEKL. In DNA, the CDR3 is TGCGCCAGCAGCCAAGAGCCAGGGAACTATGGCTACACCTTC. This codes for CASSQEPGNYGYTF.

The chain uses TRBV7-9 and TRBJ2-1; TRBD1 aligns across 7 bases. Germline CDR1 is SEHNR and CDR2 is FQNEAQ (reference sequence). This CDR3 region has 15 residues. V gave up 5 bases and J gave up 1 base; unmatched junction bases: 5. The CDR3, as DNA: TGTGCCAGCAGCCCTCGACAGGGATCCTACAATGAGCAGTTCTTC. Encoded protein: CASSPRQGSYNEQFF. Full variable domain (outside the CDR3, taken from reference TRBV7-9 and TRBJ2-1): DTGVSQNPRHKITKRGQNVTFRCDPISEHNRLYWYRQTLGQGPEFLTYFQNEAQLEKSRLLSDRFSAERPKGSFSTLEIQRTEQGDSAMYLCASSPRQGSYNEQFFGPGTRLTVL.

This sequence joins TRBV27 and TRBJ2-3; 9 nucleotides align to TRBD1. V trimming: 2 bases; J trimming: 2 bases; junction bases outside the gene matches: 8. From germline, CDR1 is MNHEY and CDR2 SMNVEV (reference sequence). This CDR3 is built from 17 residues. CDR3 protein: CASSLMLGDRVTDTQYF. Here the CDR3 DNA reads TGTGCCAGCAGTTTAATGCTCGGGGACAGGGTCACAGATACGCAGTATTTT.

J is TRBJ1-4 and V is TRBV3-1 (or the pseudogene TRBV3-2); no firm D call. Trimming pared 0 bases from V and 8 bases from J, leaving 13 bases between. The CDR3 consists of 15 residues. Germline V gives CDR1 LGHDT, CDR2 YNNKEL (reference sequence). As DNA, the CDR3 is TGTGCCAGCAGCCAAGAAGTGGGGAGGAGGGAAAAACTGTTTTTT. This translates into CASSQEVGRREKLFF.

CDR3 sequence reads: CASSHAGTGVYEQYF. CDR3 coding DNA: TGTGCCAGCAGCCATGCCGGGACAGGAGTTTACGAGCAGTACTTC. The gene calls are TRBV3-1 (or the pseudogene TRBV3-2) and TRBJ2-7; TRBD1 agrees at 8 bases. Per the germline V gene, CDR1 is LGHDT and CDR2 is YNNKEL (reference sequence). The CDR3 extends over 15 amino acids. Trimming at V came to 3 bases and at J to 4 bases, leaving 8 bases not matched to a gene.

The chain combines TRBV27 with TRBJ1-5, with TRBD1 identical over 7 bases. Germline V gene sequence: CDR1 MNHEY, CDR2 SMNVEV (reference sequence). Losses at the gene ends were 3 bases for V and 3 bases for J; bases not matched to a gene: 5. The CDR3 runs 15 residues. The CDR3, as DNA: TGTGCCAGCAGTTTGACCACAGGGGTCAATCAGCCCCAGCATTTT. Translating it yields CASSLTTGVNQPQHF.

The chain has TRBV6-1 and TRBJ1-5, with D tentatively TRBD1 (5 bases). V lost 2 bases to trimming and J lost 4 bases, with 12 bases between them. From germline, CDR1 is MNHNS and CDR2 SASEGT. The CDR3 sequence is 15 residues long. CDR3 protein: CASSEFWGGNQPQHF. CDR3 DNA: TGTGCCAGCAGTGAATTCTGGGGCGGAAATCAGCCCCAGCATTTT.

CDR3: CASSFVNTEAFF. CDR3 coding DNA: TGTGCCAGCAGCTTCGTGAACACTGAAGCTTTCTTT. The chain has TRBV5-6 and TRBJ1-1; no firm D call. The germline V and J ends were trimmed by 2 bases and 0 bases, with 2 bases remaining between them. This CDR3 contains 12 residues. The germline gives CDR1 SGHDT, CDR2 YYEEEE. Filled out from reference TRBV5-6 and TRBJ1-1, the complete variable domain reads DAGVTQSPTHLIKTRGQQVTLRCSPKSGHDTVSWYQQALGQGPQFIFQYYEEEERQRGNFPDRFSGHQFPNYSSELNVNALLLGDSALYLCASSFVNTEAFFGQGTRLTVV.

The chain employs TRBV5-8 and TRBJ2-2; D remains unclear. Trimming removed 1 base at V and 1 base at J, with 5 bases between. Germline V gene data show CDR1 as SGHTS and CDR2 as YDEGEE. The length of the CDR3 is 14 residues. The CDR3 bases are TGTGCCAGCAGCTTGTGGCTGAACACCGGGGAGCTGTTTTTT. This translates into CASSLWLNTGELFF.

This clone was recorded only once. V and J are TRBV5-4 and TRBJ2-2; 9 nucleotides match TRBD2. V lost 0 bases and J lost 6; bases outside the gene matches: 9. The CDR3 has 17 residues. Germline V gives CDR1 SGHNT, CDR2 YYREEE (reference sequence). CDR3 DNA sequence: TGTGCCAGCAGCTTGGAAGTGGCGGGGGGGCTCGCCGGGGAGCTGTTTTTT. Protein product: CASSLEVAGGLAGELFF.

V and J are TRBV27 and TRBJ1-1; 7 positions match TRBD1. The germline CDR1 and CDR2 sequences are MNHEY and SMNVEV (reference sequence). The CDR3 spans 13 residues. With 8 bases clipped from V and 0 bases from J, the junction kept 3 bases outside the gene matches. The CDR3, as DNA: TGTGCCAGCTCTCAGGGGGTGAACACTGAAGCTTTCTTT. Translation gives CASSQGVNTEAFF.

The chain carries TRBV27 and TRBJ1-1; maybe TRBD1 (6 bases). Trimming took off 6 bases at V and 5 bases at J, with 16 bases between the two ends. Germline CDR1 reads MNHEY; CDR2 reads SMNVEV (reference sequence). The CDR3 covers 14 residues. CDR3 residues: CASSHSQGSTEAFF. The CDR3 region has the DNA TGTGCCAGCAGCCACTCACAGGGATCGACTGAAGCTTTCTTT.

The CDR3 here is CASSLGQGGNTEAFF. The CDR3 nucleotides read TGTGCCAGCAGCTTGGGACAGGGGGGAAACACTGAAGCTTTCTTT. The V call is TRBV7-6, the J call TRBJ1-1, with 11 bases matching TRBD1. With V trimmed by 3 bases and J by 2 bases, 2 bases remained unmatched. Germline V lookup: CDR1 SGHVS, CDR2 FNYEAQ. The CDR3 extends over 15 amino acids.

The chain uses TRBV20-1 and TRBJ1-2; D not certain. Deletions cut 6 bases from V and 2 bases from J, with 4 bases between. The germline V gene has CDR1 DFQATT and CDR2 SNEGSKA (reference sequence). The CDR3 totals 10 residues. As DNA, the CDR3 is TGCAGTGCCTTGAACTATGGCTACACCTTC. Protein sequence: CSALNYGYTF.

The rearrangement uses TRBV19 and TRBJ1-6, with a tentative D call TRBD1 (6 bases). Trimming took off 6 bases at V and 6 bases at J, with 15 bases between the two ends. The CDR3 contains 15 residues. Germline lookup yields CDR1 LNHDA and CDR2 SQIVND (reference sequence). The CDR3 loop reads CASRLDRAPNSPLHF. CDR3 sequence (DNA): TGTGCCAGTAGGTTGGACAGAGCCCCTAATTCACCCCTCCACTTT.

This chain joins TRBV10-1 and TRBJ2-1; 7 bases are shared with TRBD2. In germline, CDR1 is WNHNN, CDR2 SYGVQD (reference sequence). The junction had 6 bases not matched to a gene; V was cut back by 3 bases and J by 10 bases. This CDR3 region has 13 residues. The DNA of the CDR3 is TGCGCCAGCAGTGATAGGGGAGGGGTGGAGCAGTTCTTC. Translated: CASSDRGGVEQFF.

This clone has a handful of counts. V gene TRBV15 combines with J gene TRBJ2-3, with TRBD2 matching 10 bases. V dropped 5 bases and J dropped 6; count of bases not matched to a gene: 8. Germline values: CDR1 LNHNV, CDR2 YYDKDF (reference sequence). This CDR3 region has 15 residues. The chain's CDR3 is CATSRGLAALDTQYF. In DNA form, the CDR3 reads TGTGCCACCAGCCGAGGACTAGCGGCTCTGGATACGCAGTATTTT. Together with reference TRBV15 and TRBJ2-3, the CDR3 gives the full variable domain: DAMVIQNPRYQVTQFGKPVTLSCSQTLNHNVMYWYQQKSSQAPKLLFHYYDKDFNNEADTPDNFQSRRPNTSFCFLDIRSPGLGDTAMYLCATSRGLAALDTQYFGPGTRLTVL.

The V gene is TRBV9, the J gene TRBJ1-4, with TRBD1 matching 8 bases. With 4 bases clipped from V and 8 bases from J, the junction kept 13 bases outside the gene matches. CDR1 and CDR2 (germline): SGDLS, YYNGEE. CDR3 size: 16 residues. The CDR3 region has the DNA TGTGCCAGCAGCCCTCGGCGGACAGGGTCGGGAGAAAAACTGTTTTTT. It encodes CASSPRRTGSGEKLFF.

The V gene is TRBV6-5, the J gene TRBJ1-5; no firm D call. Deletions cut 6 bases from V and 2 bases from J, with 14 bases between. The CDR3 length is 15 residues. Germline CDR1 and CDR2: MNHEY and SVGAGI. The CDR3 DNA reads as TGTGCCAGCAGACTACGAGGATCTGGCAATCAGCCCCAGCATTTT. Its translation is CASRLRGSGNQPQHF.

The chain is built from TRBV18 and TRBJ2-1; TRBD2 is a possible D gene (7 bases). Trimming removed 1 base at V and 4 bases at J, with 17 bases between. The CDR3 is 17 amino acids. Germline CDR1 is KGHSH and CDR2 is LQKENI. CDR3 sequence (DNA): TGTGCCAGCTCACCACGGCCCTCGGGGGGCTTATACAATGAGCAGTTCTTC. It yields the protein CASSPRPSGGLYNEQFF.

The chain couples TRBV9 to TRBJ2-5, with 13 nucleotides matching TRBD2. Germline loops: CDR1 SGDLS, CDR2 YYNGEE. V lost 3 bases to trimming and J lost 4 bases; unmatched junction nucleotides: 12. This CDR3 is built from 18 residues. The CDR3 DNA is TGTGCCAGCAGCGCCCCCTCAGGACTAGCGGGGGCTCCAGAGACCCAGTACTTC. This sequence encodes CASSAPSGLAGAPETQYF.

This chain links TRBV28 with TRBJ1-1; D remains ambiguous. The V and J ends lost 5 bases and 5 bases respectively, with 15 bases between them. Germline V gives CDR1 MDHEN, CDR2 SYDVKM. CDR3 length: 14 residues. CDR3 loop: CASSPSGVGTEAFF. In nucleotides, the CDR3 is TGTGCCAGCAGTCCAAGCGGGGTTGGGACTGAAGCTTTCTTT.

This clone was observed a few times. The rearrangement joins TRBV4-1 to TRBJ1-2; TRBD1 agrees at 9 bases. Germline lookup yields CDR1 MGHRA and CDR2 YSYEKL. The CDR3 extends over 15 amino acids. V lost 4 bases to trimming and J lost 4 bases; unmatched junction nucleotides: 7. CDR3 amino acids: CASSPTTTGGYGYTF. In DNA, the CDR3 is TGCGCCAGCAGCCCCACCACGACAGGGGGCTATGGCTACACCTTC.

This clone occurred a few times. CDR3 in DNA: TGTGCCAGCAGCTTAGGAGTGAACACTGAAGCTTTCTTT. Its protein is CASSLGVNTEAFF. This chain connects TRBV11-2 to TRBJ1-1; D is undetermined. The length of the CDR3 is 13 residues. Germline V gene sequence: CDR1 SGHAT, CDR2 FQNNGV. V was clipped by 1 base and J by 0 bases, with 3 bases between them.